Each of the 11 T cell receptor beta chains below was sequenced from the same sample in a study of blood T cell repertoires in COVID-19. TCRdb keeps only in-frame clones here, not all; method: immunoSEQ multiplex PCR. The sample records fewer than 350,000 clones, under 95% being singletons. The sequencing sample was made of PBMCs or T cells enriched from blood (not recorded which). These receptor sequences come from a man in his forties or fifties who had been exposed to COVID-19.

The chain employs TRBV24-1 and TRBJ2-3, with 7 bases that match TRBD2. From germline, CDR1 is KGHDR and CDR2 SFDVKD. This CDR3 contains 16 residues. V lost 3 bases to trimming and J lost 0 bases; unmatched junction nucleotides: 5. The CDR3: CATSDPIAGSTDTQYF. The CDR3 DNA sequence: TGTGCCACCAGTGATCCTATAGCGGGTAGCACAGATACGCAGTATTTT.

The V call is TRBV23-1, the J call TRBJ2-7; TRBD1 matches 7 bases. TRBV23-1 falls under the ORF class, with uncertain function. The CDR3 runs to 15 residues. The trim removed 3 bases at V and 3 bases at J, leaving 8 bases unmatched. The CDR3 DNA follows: TGCGCCAGCAGTCAGGGCGAGACAGGGATCTACGAGCAGTACTTC. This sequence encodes CASSQGETGIYEQYF.

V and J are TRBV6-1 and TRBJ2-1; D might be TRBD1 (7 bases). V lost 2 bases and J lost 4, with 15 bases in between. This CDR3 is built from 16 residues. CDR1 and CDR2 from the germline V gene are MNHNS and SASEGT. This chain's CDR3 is CASSELWQGGYNEQFF. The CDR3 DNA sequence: TGTGCCAGCAGTGAACTTTGGCAGGGGGGATACAATGAGCAGTTCTTC.

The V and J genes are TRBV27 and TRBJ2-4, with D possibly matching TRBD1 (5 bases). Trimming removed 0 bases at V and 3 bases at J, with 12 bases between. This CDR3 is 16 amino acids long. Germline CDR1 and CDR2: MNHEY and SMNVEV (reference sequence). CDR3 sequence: CASSLSGRYGKNIQYF. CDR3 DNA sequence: TGTGCCAGCAGTTTATCGGGGCGTTATGGCAAAAACATTCAGTACTTC.

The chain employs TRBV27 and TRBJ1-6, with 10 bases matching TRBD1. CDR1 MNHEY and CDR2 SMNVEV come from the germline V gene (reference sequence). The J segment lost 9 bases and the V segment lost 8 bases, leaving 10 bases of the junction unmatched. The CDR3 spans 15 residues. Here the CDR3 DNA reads TGTGCCAGCCAAGGACAGGGGGTTTTAAGTTCACCCCTCCACTTT. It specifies CASQGQGVLSSPLHF.

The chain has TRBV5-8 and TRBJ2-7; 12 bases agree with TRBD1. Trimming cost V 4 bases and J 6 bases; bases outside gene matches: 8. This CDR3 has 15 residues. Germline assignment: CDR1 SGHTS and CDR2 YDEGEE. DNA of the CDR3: TGTGCCAGCAGCCCCGGGACAGGGGGCGTTTCCGAGCAGTACTTC. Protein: CASSPGTGGVSEQYF.

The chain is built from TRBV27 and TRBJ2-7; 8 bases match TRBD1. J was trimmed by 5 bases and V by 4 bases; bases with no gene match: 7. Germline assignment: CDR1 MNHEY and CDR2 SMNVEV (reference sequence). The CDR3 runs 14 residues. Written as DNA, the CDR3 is TGTGCCAGCAGTTCATGGACAGGGTTGAACGAGCAGTACTTC. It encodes CASSSWTGLNEQYF.

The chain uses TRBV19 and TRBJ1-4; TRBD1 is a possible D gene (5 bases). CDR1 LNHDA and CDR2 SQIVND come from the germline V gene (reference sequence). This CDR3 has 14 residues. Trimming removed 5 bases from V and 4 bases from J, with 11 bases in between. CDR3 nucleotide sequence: TGTGCCAGTAGTCCGAGCGGGGGTAATGAAAAACTGTTTTTT. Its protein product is CASSPSGGNEKLFF.

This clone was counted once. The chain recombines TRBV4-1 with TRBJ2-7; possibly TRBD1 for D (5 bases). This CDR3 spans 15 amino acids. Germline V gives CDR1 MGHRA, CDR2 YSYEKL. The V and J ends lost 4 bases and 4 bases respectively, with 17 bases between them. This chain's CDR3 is CASSPVAGSRYEQYF. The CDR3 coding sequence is TGCGCCAGCAGCCCCGTGGCAGGGTCTAGGTACGAGCAGTACTTC.

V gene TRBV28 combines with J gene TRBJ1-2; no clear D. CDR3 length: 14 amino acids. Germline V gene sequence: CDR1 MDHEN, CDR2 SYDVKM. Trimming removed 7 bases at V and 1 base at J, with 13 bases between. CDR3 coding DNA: TGTGCCAGCACCGCCGTCGCCAGTAACTATGGCTACACCTTC. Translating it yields CASTAVASNYGYTF.

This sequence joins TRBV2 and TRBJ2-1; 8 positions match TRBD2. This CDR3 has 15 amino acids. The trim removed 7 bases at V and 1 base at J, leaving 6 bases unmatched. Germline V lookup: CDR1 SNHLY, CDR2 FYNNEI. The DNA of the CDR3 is TGTGCCAGCACTATACTAGCGGTTTCCTACAATGAGCAGTTCTTC. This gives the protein CASTILAVSYNEQFF.